The subject of this entry is one T cell receptor beta chain. The trim removed 4 bases at V and 4 bases at J, leaving 8 bases unmatched. Germline loops: CDR1 SGHTA, CDR2 FQGNSA. This CDR3 contains 15 residues. This entry comes from a study of T-cell reconstitution after alpha-beta-depleted transplantation in children. For TCRbeta, the library was prepared with unique molecular identifiers. One entry per CDR3 protein, called by TCRdb with MiXCR from the PCR reads. The sample records over 300,000 distinct CDR3 sequences, about a tenth being singletons. The sample in question was PBMCs from the stem cell graft donor, obtained from the stem cell graft. The chain carries TRBV7-2 and TRBJ2-7, with 9 bases matching TRBD2. This clonotype was sampled from a human donor who donated a stem cell graft to a child with acute lymphoblastic leukemia. The CDR3 DNA is TGTGCCAGCAGCTCTGGGGCGGGAGGGGGTTACGAGCAGTACTTC. Amino acids: CASSSGAGGGYEQYF.